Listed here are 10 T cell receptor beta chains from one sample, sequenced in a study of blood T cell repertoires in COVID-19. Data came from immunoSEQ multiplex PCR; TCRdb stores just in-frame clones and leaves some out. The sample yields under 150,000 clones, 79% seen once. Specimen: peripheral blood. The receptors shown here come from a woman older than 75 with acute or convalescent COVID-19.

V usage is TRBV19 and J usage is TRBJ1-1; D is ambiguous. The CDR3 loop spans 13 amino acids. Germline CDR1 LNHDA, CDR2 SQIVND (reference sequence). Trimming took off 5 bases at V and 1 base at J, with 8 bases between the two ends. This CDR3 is CASSRTENTEAFF. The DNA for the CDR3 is TGTGCCAGTAGTCGCACAGAGAACACTGAAGCTTTCTTT.

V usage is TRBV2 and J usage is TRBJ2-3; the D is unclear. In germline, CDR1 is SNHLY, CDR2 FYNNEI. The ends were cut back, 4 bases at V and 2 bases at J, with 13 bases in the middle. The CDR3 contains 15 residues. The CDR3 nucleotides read TGTGCCAGCAGTGTAGCACCCACTATCACAGATACGCAGTATTTT. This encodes CASSVAPTITDTQYF.

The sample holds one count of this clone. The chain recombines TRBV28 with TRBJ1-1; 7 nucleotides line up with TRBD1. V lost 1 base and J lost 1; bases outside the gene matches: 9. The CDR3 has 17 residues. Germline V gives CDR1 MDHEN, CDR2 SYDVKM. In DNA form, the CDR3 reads TGTGCCAGCAGTTTATCTACAGGGGCCCCGGGGAACACTGAAGCTTTCTTT. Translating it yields CASSLSTGAPGNTEAFF.

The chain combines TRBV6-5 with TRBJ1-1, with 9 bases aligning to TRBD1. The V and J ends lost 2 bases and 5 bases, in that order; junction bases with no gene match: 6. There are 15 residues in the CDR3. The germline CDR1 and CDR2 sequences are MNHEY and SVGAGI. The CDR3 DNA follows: TGTGCCAGCAGTTACCTGGGACAGGGACGGACTGAAGCTTTCTTT. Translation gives CASSYLGQGRTEAFF.

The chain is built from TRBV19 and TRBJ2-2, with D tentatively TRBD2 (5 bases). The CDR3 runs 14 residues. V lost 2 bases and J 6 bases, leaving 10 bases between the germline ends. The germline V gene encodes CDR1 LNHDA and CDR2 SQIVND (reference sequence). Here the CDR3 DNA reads TGTGCCAGTAGTATAAGATCGGACTCCGGGGAGCTGTTTTTT. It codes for CASSIRSDSGELFF.

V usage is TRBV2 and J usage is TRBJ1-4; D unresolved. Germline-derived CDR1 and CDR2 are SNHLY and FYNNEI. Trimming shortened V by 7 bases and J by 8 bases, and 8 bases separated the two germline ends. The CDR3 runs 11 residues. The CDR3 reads CASKRTEKLFF. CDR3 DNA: TGTGCCAGCAAACGAACAGAAAAACTGTTTTTT.

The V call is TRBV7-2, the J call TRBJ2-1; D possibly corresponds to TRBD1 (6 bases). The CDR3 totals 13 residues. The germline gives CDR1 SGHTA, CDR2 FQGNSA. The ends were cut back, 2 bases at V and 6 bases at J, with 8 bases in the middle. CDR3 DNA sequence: TGTGCCAGCAGCTTATCAGGGGTCAATGAGCAGTTCTTC. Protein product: CASSLSGVNEQFF.

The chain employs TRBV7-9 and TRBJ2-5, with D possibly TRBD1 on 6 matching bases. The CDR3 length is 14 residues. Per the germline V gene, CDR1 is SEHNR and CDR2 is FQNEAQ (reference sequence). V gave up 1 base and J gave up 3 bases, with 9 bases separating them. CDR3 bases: TGTGCCAGCAGCTTAGGGACAGCCAAAGAGACCCAGTACTTC. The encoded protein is CASSLGTAKETQYF. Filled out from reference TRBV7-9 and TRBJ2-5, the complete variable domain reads DTGVSQNPRHKITKRGQNVTFRCDPISEHNRLYWYRQTLGQGPEFLTYFQNEAQLEKSRLLSDRFSAERPKGSFSTLEIQRTEQGDSAMYLCASSLGTAKETQYFGPGTRLLVL.

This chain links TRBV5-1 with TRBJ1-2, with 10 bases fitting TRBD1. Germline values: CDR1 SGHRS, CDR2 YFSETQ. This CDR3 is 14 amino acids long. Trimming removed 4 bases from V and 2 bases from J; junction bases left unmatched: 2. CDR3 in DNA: TGCGCCAGCAGCGACAGGGGGCGAAACTATGGCTACACCTTC. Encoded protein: CASSDRGRNYGYTF.

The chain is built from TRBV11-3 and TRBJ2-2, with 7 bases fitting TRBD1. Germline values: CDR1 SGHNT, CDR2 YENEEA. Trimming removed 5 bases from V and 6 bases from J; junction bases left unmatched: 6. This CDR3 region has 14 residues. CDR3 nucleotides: TGTGCCAGCAGCCCAACGACAGGGTCCGGGGAGCTGTTTTTT. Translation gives CASSPTTGSGELFF.